The 10 T cell receptor beta chains listed next were all sequenced from one sample in a study of CD8 T cells in ankylosing spondylitis. MiXCR, run by TCRdb on the 5' RACE reads, gives a single entry per CDR3 protein. The profile shows hundreds of thousands of distinct CDR3 sequences, about 9.1% of them singletons. Source material: blood, either unsorted or a sorted T cell fraction (not recorded which). The receptor set was obtained from a male donor with ankylosing spondylitis or in good health (not recorded which).

This clonotype was found many times. The V gene is TRBV12-3 or TRBV12-4, the J gene TRBJ2-1; D not resolved. The CDR3 is made up of 12 amino acids. Trimming shortened V by 3 bases and J by 9 bases, and 9 bases separated the two germline ends. In DNA, the CDR3 is TGTGCCAGCAGTTTGCTTAGGATTGAGCAGTTCTTC. Its protein is CASSLLRIEQFF.

This clonotype has just a few counts. V is TRBV18 and J is TRBJ1-6; TRBD1 might be the D (5 bases). This CDR3 comprises 17 residues. Germline loops: CDR1 KGHSH, CDR2 LQKENI. With 4 bases removed from V and 4 bases from J, the gap between germline ends came to 17 bases. The chain's CDR3 is CASSHRATREYNSPLHF. In DNA, the CDR3 is TGTGCCAGCTCACACCGGGCCACCAGGGAATATAATTCACCCCTCCACTTT.

This clonotype was found many times. The rearrangement uses TRBV7-2 and TRBJ2-7; D unclear. Per the germline V gene, CDR1 is SGHTA and CDR2 is FQGNSA. The CDR3 is made up of 14 amino acids. The ends were cut back, 0 bases at V and 4 bases at J, with 10 bases in the middle. In nucleotides, the CDR3 is TGTGCCAGCAGCTTAGCTACCGGCCCTTACGAGCAGTACTTC. It specifies CASSLATGPYEQYF.

This clonotype was seen a few times. The chain combines TRBV20-1 with TRBJ1-1; tentatively, D is TRBD1 (5 bases). The CDR3 sequence is 13 residues long. From germline, CDR1 is DFQATT and CDR2 SNEGSKA (reference sequence). The V and J ends lost 3 bases and 7 bases respectively, with 15 bases between them. The CDR3 spells CSASDGQSSEAFF. For the CDR3, the DNA is TGCAGTGCTAGCGATGGACAAAGTAGTGAAGCTTTCTTT.

In this sample, this clonotype turned up many times. The CDR3 is CAWSPGTSENIQYF. CDR3 nucleotide sequence: TGTGCCTGGAGCCCCGGGACTAGCGAAAACATTCAGTACTTC. The chain carries TRBV30 and TRBJ2-4, with 10 bases that match TRBD2. Per germline, CDR1 GTSNPN and CDR2 SVGIG (reference sequence). The CDR3 is 14 residues long. The V gene end was trimmed by 3 bases and the J gene end by 5 bases; junction bases not matched to a gene: 4.

The table lists this clonotype with many counts. V and J are TRBV5-1 and TRBJ2-3, with 7 bases matching TRBD2. The CDR3 loop spans 14 amino acids. Germline CDR1 and CDR2: SGHRS and YFSETQ. Unmatched junction bases numbered 4, after V lost 6 bases and J lost 0 bases. The CDR3 region is CASTPSGSTDTQYF. CDR3 sequence (DNA): TGCGCCAGCACCCCTAGCGGCAGCACAGATACGCAGTATTTT.

In its sample, this clonotype was seen many times. The V and J genes are TRBV5-1 and TRBJ1-1, with 12 bases lining up with TRBD1. The germline CDR1 and CDR2 sequences are SGHRS and YFSETQ. The CDR3 loop spans 15 amino acids. V dropped 0 bases and J dropped 4; count of bases not matched to a gene: 1. CDR3 DNA: TGCGCCAGCAGCTTGGGGGACAGGGGGCTCACTGAAGCTTTCTTT. Translating it yields CASSLGDRGLTEAFF.

This clonotype was recorded many times. The chain recombines TRBV20-1 with TRBJ2-3; TRBD2 matches 9 bases. The CDR3 is made up of 14 amino acids. V shed 5 bases, J shed 8 bases, and the junction held 11 bases outside the gene matches. CDR1 and CDR2 from the germline V gene are DFQATT and SNEGSKA (reference sequence). CDR3 sequence: CSASKRGAPGTQYF. CDR3 DNA: TGCAGTGCTTCCAAGCGGGGGGCCCCTGGTACGCAGTATTTT.

This clonotype was observed at least ten times. V gene TRBV7-9 combines with J gene TRBJ2-5; possibly TRBD2 for D (6 bases). V shed 8 bases and J shed 5 bases, with 15 bases lying between them. Germline V lookup: CDR1 SEHNR, CDR2 FQNEAQ (reference sequence). The CDR3 spans 13 residues. The CDR3, as DNA: TGTGCCAGCTCGCGACTAGATTTTGAGACCCAGTACTTC. Translated, it gives CASSRLDFETQYF.

This chain uses TRBV7-9 with TRBJ1-2; D not resolved. Trimming removed 7 bases at V and 2 bases at J, with 17 bases between. CDR1 SEHNR and CDR2 FQNEAQ come from the germline V gene (reference sequence). The CDR3 has 15 residues. In DNA, the CDR3 is TGTGCCAGCACCCCTGGGAACAGTCTAAACTATGGCTACACCTTC. Its protein is CASTPGNSLNYGYTF.